These 21 T cell receptor beta chains were all obtained from the same sample, sequenced in a study of T cell responses to AZD1222 COVID-19 vaccine. Assay: immunoSEQ multiplex PCR; the TCRdb copy retains only in-frame clones and omits some. The sample records under 200,000 clones, approximately 90% being singletons. Material: peripheral blood, obtained 28 days after the second AZD1222 dose. The origin of the receptors is an adult who received the AZD1222 COVID-19 vaccine.

The chain has TRBV5-1 and TRBJ2-5; 11 nucleotides line up with TRBD1. Germline assignment: CDR1 SGHRS and CDR2 YFSETQ. CDR3 length: 18 residues. J lost 4 bases, V lost 7 bases, and 18 bases had no gene match. The CDR3 region is CASGSGQGVAGGGETQYF. The CDR3 DNA follows: TGCGCCAGCGGCTCGGGACAGGGGGTTGCTGGCGGGGGAGAGACCCAGTACTTC. The full variable domain, in which reference TRBV5-1 and TRBJ2-5 provide the parts outside the CDR3, is KAGVTQTPRYLIKTRGQQVTLSCSPISGHRSVSWYQQTPGQGLQFLFEYFSETQRNKGNFPGRFSGRQFSNSRSEMNVSTLELGDSALYLCASGSGQGVAGGGETQYFGPGTRLLVL.

V gene TRBV6-2 or TRBV6-3 combines with J gene TRBJ2-1, with D perhaps matching TRBD1 (6 bases). V shed 5 bases and J shed 0 bases, with 11 bases lying between them. The CDR3 contains 15 residues. Germline values: CDR1 MNHEY, CDR2 SVGEGT. The CDR3 sequence: CASSPLGASYNEQFF. In DNA, the CDR3 is TGTGCCAGCAGTCCCCTGGGGGCCTCCTACAATGAGCAGTTCTTC.

This chain joins TRBV13 and TRBJ1-1; D uncertain. Germline V gives CDR1 PRHDT, CDR2 FYEKMQ (reference sequence). The V gene lost 6 bases and the J gene lost 0 bases, with 17 bases spanning the gap. The length of the CDR3 is 16 residues. The CDR3 reads CASSLYSRGLNTEAFF. DNA of the CDR3: TGTGCCAGCAGTTTATACAGCCGGGGATTGAACACTGAAGCTTTCTTT.

This clone was picked up one time. The V and J genes are TRBV19 and TRBJ2-2; D ambiguous. Trimming took 5 bases from V and 7 from J, leaving 11 bases between them. Germline assignment: CDR1 LNHDA and CDR2 SQIVND (reference sequence). The length of the CDR3 is 13 residues. Here the CDR3 reads CASSSSLSGELFF. The CDR3 coding sequence is TGTGCCAGTAGTTCCTCCTTGAGCGGGGAGCTGTTTTTT. The full variable domain, completed using reference TRBV19 and TRBJ2-2, is DGGITQSPKYLFRKEGQNVTLSCEQNLNHDAMYWYRQDPGQGLRLIYYSQIVNDFQKGDIAEGYSVSREKKESFPLTVTSAQKNPTAFYLCASSSSLSGELFFGEGSRLTVL.

The chain combines TRBV5-8 with TRBJ2-1; TRBD2 matches at 14 bases. Germline values: CDR1 SGHTS, CDR2 YDEGEE. The CDR3 length is 16 residues. J lost 8 bases, V lost 4 bases, and 8 bases had no gene match. CDR3 nucleotide sequence: TGTGCCAGCAGCGGGACAGTGACTAGCGGGGGGGATGAGCAGTTCTTC. As protein: CASSGTVTSGGDEQFF. The full variable domain, rest sourced from reference TRBV5-8 and TRBJ2-1, is EAGVTQSPTHLIKTRGQQATLRCSPISGHTSVYWYQQALGLGLQFLLWYDEGEERNRGNFPPRFSGRQFPNYSSELNVNALELEDSALYLCASSGTVTSGGDEQFFGPGTRLTVL.

This chain links TRBV3-1 (or the pseudogene TRBV3-2) with TRBJ2-5, with D perhaps TRBD2 (6 bases). The CDR3 is made up of 14 amino acids. Trimming removed 4 bases from V and 4 bases from J, with 13 bases in between. The germline V gene has CDR1 LGHDT and CDR2 YNNKEL (reference sequence). CDR3 sequence reads: CASSLRLVGETQYF. Here the CDR3 DNA reads TGTGCCAGCAGCCTTCGACTAGTAGGAGAGACCCAGTACTTC.

This clone showed up just once. The J gene is TRBJ1-2, the V gene TRBV6-1, with a possible D match to TRBD1 (6 bases). This CDR3 comprises 17 residues. Trimming left V 4 bases short and J 7 bases short, with 25 bases between. In germline, CDR1 is MNHNS, CDR2 SASEGT. In nucleotides, the CDR3 is TGTGCCAGCAGTGCTTTGGGGGGCGATTTAACCTTTGGTGGCTACACCTTC. It codes for CASSALGGDLTFGGYTF.

The rearrangement links TRBV2 to TRBJ2-5, with D possibly matching TRBD1 (6 bases). V gave up 7 bases and J gave up 2 bases, with 17 bases separating them. CDR3 length: 15 amino acids. Germline V gene lookup returns CDR1 SNHLY and CDR2 FYNNEI. CDR3 loop: CASTPQGSPQETQYF. CDR3 bases: TGTGCCAGCACCCCACAGGGTTCCCCACAAGAGACCCAGTACTTC.

This chain uses TRBV6-4 with TRBJ1-1, with D hard to call. V lost 5 bases to trimming and J lost 1 base, with 11 bases between them. The germline V gene has CDR1 MRHNA and CDR2 SNTAGT. This CDR3 has 14 residues. The CDR3 bases are TGTGCCAGCAGTCCGACGGCGGAGAACACTGAAGCTTTCTTT. Translated: CASSPTAENTEAFF.

The V call is TRBV9, the J call TRBJ1-5, with TRBD1 identical over 9 bases. Germline V lookup: CDR1 SGDLS, CDR2 YYNGEE. The CDR3 has 14 residues. Trimming took 0 bases from V and 5 from J; bases not matched to a gene: 0. The CDR3 DNA reads as TGTGCCAGCAGCGTAGGGGACAGGGATCAGCCCCAGCATTTT. Encoded protein: CASSVGDRDQPQHF.

CDR3 nucleotide sequence: TGTGCTAGTGGACCAGGGACAGCTACACCCGGGGAGCTGTTTTTT. It encodes CASGPGTATPGELFF. The rearrangement uses TRBV12-5 and TRBJ2-2; 7 nucleotides match TRBD1. Germline values: CDR1 LGHNT, CDR2 FRNRAP. CDR3 length equals 15 residues. V was clipped by 6 bases and J by 6 bases; unmatched bases: 10.

This clone was seen repeatedly, ten times or more. This chain joins TRBV9 and TRBJ2-1; D is perhaps TRBD1 (5 bases). This CDR3 contains 17 residues. Germline V gene sequence: CDR1 SGDLS, CDR2 YYNGEE. V shed 0 bases and J shed 2 bases, with 15 bases lying between them. The CDR3 bases are TGTGCCAGCAGCGTAGGGAATTGGCAGGGTCCCTACAATGAGCAGTTCTTC. Its translation: CASSVGNWQGPYNEQFF.

J is TRBJ1-4 and V is TRBV5-1, with a weak D call TRBD1 (5 bases). Trimming took off 1 base at V and 6 bases at J, with 19 bases between the two ends. CDR1 is SGHRS and CDR2 is YFSETQ in the germline V gene. CDR3 length: 17 residues. The CDR3 reads CASSLWRSGTVHEKLFF. The CDR3 DNA follows: TGCGCCAGCAGCTTGTGGAGGTCGGGGACGGTCCATGAAAAACTGTTTTTT.

A word on this clone: The same CDR3 arises from other DNA sequences in this sample as well. The CDR3 sequence is CASSFSGTEAFF. Here the CDR3 DNA reads TGTGCCAGCAGTTTCTCGGGGACTGAAGCTTTCTTT. The chain employs TRBV12-3 or TRBV12-4 and TRBJ1-1; no reliable D call. V was shortened by 3 bases and J by 5 bases, with 7 bases between the two germline ends. The CDR3 sequence is 12 residues long.

CDR3: CATSDSGRNYGYTF. The CDR3 DNA reads as TGTGCCACCAGTGATTCGGGGCGAAACTATGGCTACACCTTC. The chain joins TRBV24-1 to TRBJ1-2, with D perhaps matching TRBD1 (5 bases). Per germline, CDR1 KGHDR and CDR2 SFDVKD. The V and J ends lost 2 bases and 2 bases respectively, with 8 bases between them. The CDR3 consists of 14 residues.

This chain uses TRBV6-6 with TRBJ2-7; 7 positions match TRBD1. This CDR3 is 15 amino acids long. Per germline, CDR1 MNHNY and CDR2 SVGAGI (reference sequence). Trimming took 5 bases from V and 3 from J; bases not matched to a gene: 10. CDR3 bases: TGTGCCAGCAGTAAACCCGGGACAGTCTTCTACGAGCAGTACTTC. It is translated as CASSKPGTVFYEQYF.

The V and J genes are TRBV28 and TRBJ1-5; D may be TRBD1 (5 bases). The CDR3 has 14 amino acids. Germline CDR1 reads MDHEN; CDR2 reads SYDVKM. Trimming stripped 8 bases from V and 4 bases from J, with 15 bases between. The CDR3 DNA reads as TGTGCCAGCGGCCTACAGGCCCTTAATCAGCCCCAGCATTTT. It specifies CASGLQALNQPQHF.

The gene calls are TRBV10-3 and TRBJ1-5, with D uncertain. CDR3 size: 15 residues. Germline V gene lookup returns CDR1 ENHRY and CDR2 SYGVKD. V lost 3 bases and J lost 4, with 13 bases in between. The CDR3 region is CAISDPGEGNQPQHF. In DNA form, the CDR3 reads TGTGCCATCAGTGATCCGGGAGAAGGAAATCAGCCCCAGCATTTT.

V usage is TRBV19 and J usage is TRBJ2-1, with D tentatively TRBD1 (5 bases). Germline V gives CDR1 LNHDA, CDR2 SQIVND (reference sequence). The length of the CDR3 is 14 residues. Between the trimmed V and J ends, which lost 0 bases and 6 bases, there was a span of 9 bases. CDR3 in amino acids: CASSIENRGNEQFF. CDR3 nucleotide sequence: TGTGCCAGTAGTATAGAAAATAGGGGCAATGAGCAGTTCTTC. Supplemented by reference TRBV19 and TRBJ2-1, the full variable domain reads DGGITQSPKYLFRKEGQNVTLSCEQNLNHDAMYWYRQDPGQGLRLIYYSQIVNDFQKGDIAEGYSVSREKKESFPLTVTSAQKNPTAFYLCASSIENRGNEQFFGPGTRLTVL.

V is TRBV7-9 and J is TRBJ2-2, with a possible D match to TRBD1 (7 bases). Germline V gene data show CDR1 as SEHNR and CDR2 as FQNEAQ (reference sequence). This CDR3 contains 14 residues. V shed 2 bases and J shed 6 bases, with 10 bases lying between them. This chain's CDR3 is CASSLQGGPGELFF. The CDR3 DNA sequence: TGTGCCAGCAGCTTACAGGGGGGACCCGGGGAGCTGTTTTTT.

The chain uses TRBV6-5 and TRBJ2-2; 7 nucleotides align to TRBD1. Germline values: CDR1 MNHEY, CDR2 SVGAGI. With V trimmed by 6 bases and J by 0 bases, 1 base remained unmatched. The CDR3 is made up of 14 amino acids. The DNA for the CDR3 is TGTGCCAGCAGGGGACAGACGAACACCGGGGAGCTGTTTTTT. It codes for CASRGQTNTGELFF.